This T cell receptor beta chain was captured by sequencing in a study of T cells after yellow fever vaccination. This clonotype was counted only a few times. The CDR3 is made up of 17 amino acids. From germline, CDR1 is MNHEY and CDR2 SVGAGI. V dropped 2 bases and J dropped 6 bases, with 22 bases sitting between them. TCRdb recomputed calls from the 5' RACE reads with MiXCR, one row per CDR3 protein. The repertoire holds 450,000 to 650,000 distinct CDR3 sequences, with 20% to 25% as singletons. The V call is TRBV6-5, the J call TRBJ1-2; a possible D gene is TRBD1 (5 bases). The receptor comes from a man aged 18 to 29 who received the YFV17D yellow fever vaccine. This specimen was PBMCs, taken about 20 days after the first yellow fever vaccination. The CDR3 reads CASSYTIQSTVEDGYTF. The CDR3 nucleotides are TGTGCCAGCAGTTACACAATACAGTCGACAGTGGAGGATGGCTACACCTTC.